This T cell receptor (beta chain) came from a study of T-cell reconstitution after alpha-beta-depleted transplantation in children. The authors prepared the TCRbeta library with unique molecular identifiers. TCRdb called the PCR reads again in MiXCR, with one record for every CDR3 protein. This table has 420,000 or so distinct CDR3 sequences, 11% appearing once. This clonotype was counted many times. This CDR3 has 12 residues. Germline-derived CDR1 and CDR2 are SQVTM and ANQGSEA. The sequence derives from a human donor who donated a stem cell graft to a child with acute myeloid leukemia. The V gene is TRBV29-1, the J gene TRBJ1-1; maybe TRBD1 (5 bases). Specimen: PBMCs from the stem cell graft donor, collected from the stem cell graft. The CDR3 nucleotides read TGCAAGGCCCGGCGGGACAACACTGAAGCTTTCTTT. Translating gives CKARRDNTEAFF.